Listed here are 18 T cell receptor beta chains from one sample, sequenced in a study of blood T cell repertoires in COVID-19. This table comes from immunoSEQ multiplex PCR, and its TCRdb copy is limited to in-frame clones, with some not included. Here the sample spans some 200,000 clones, about nine tenths being singletons. The sample was peripheral blood. The source of these receptors is a woman aged 55 to 70 with COVID-19, enrolled during active disease.

The gene calls are TRBV27 and TRBJ1-2; D is perhaps TRBD1 (6 bases). Trimming shortened V by 6 bases and J by 8 bases, and 25 bases separated the two germline ends. CDR3 size: 16 residues. The V gene's germline CDR1 is MNHEY and CDR2 SMNVEV (reference sequence). CDR3 in DNA: TGTGCCAGCAGCCGTTCCGCCACAGGGTTTGAAGGCGGCTACACCTTC. Amino acid sequence: CASSRSATGFEGGYTF.

The chain links TRBV30 to TRBJ1-1; perhaps TRBD1 as D (6 bases). CDR3 length equals 16 residues. V was clipped by 0 bases and J by 13 bases, with 27 bases between them. Per the germline V gene, CDR1 is GTSNPN and CDR2 is SVGIG (reference sequence). CDR3 nucleotide sequence: TGTGCCTGGAGTGTACAAATCGGGCAGGGGTCGCCCCGGGGTTTCTTT. Protein sequence: CAWSVQIGQGSPRGFF.

The chain employs TRBV4-2 and TRBJ1-2; D may be TRBD1 (5 bases). Germline V lookup: CDR1 LGHNA, CDR2 YNFKEQ. The CDR3 is made up of 14 amino acids. V was cut by 7 bases and J by 7 bases, with 19 bases left in between. As DNA, the CDR3 is TGTGCCAGCACCCTTAACCGAGGGAGGGGTGGCTACACCTTC. This sequence encodes CASTLNRGRGGYTF.

The rearrangement uses TRBV11-2 and TRBJ1-2, with D unresolved. CDR3 length equals 14 residues. Trimming pared 5 bases from V and 7 bases from J, leaving 17 bases between. Germline loops: CDR1 SGHAT, CDR2 FQNNGV. Here the CDR3 DNA reads TGTGCCAGCAGCCGCGGGCGGCAGGTGACTGGCTACACCTTC. This codes for CASSRGRQVTGYTF. The full variable domain, with the rest looked up from reference TRBV11-2 and TRBJ1-2, is EAGVAQSPRYKIIEKRQSVAFWCNPISGHATLYWYQQILGQGPKLLIQFQNNGVVDDSQLPKDRFSAERLKGVDSTLKIQPAKLEDSAVYLCASSRGRQVTGYTFGSGTRLTVV.

The V gene is TRBV19, the J gene TRBJ2-7, with TRBD1 matching 11 bases. Unmatched junction bases numbered 6, after V lost 5 bases and J lost 6 bases. CDR3 length: 14 amino acids. The germline V gene has CDR1 LNHDA and CDR2 SQIVND (reference sequence). DNA for the CDR3: TGTGCCAGTAGTGAGGGGACAGGGGGTTCCGAGCAGTACTTC. It translates to CASSEGTGGSEQYF. Full variable domain (missing parts from reference TRBV19 and TRBJ2-7): DGGITQSPKYLFRKEGQNVTLSCEQNLNHDAMYWYRQDPGQGLRLIYYSQIVNDFQKGDIAEGYSVSREKKESFPLTVTSAQKNPTAFYLCASSEGTGGSEQYFGPGTRLTVT.

The chain links TRBV5-6 to TRBJ1-2; D remains ambiguous. CDR3 length: 14 residues. Trimming removed 0 bases from V and 4 bases from J, with 10 bases in between. Germline values: CDR1 SGHDT, CDR2 YYEEEE. The CDR3, as DNA: TGTGCCAGCAGCTTGGCTCGGGAAGTCTATGGCTACACCTTC. Encoded protein: CASSLAREVYGYTF.

The rearrangement links TRBV19 to TRBJ2-7, with 7 bases aligning to TRBD2. After removal of 4 bases from V and 3 bases from J, the junction contained 9 bases not matched to a gene. The CDR3 contains 15 residues. Germline lookup yields CDR1 LNHDA and CDR2 SQIVND (reference sequence). CDR3 amino acids: CASSTGLGRGYEQYF. CDR3 bases: TGTGCCAGTAGTACCGGACTAGGGAGAGGCTACGAGCAGTACTTC.

The chain links TRBV9 to TRBJ2-7; tentatively, D is TRBD2 (7 bases). The germline gives CDR1 SGDLS, CDR2 YYNGEE. V was shortened by 5 bases and J by 3 bases, with 12 bases between the two germline ends. The CDR3 sequence is 13 residues long. CDR3 DNA: TGTGCCAGCAGTTCGGGGGGCCGCTACGAGCAGTACTTC. Residues: CASSSGGRYEQYF.

V and J are TRBV9 and TRBJ2-5; TRBD1 agrees at 8 bases. V lost 4 bases to trimming and J lost 5 bases; unmatched junction nucleotides: 10. Germline CDR1 is SGDLS and CDR2 is YYNGEE. This CDR3 spans 15 amino acids. The CDR3 sequence is CASSPPGQEGETQYF. The CDR3, as DNA: TGTGCCAGCAGCCCACCGGGACAGGAGGGTGAGACCCAGTACTTC.

The chain couples TRBV5-1 to TRBJ1-2, with D hard to call. The CDR3 length is 12 residues. Trimming pared 2 bases from V and 3 bases from J, leaving 5 bases between. CDR1 is SGHRS and CDR2 is YFSETQ in the germline V gene. The CDR3 sequence is CASSFSDYGYTF. The CDR3, as DNA: TGCGCCAGCAGCTTTTCCGACTATGGCTACACCTTC.

This sequence joins TRBV6-4 and TRBJ2-5, with 11 bases identical to TRBD2. The V gene end was trimmed by 5 bases and the J gene end by 6 bases; junction bases not matched to a gene: 5. CDR3 length: 14 amino acids. CDR1 MRHNA and CDR2 SNTAGT come from the germline V gene. In nucleotides, the CDR3 is TGTGCCAGCAGTCCGACTAGCGGGGCCCAGACCCAGTACTTC. Amino acids: CASSPTSGAQTQYF.

The rearrangement joins TRBV6-5 to TRBJ2-1; TRBD2 aligns across 14 bases. Germline CDR1 MNHEY, CDR2 SVGAGI. This CDR3 is 15 amino acids long. V was clipped by 5 bases and J by 9 bases; unmatched bases: 6. This CDR3 reads CASSTGLAGATEQFF. The DNA of the CDR3 is TGTGCCAGCAGTACGGGACTAGCGGGAGCGACTGAGCAGTTCTTC.

The rearrangement uses TRBV6-2 or TRBV6-3 and TRBJ2-7; 11 bases align to TRBD2. CDR1 and CDR2 from the germline V gene are MNHEY and SVGEGT. After removal of 5 bases from V and 1 base from J, the junction contained 1 base not matched to a gene. This CDR3 has 14 residues. The CDR3 bases are TGTGCCAGCAGTCGACTAGCGGGGTCCTACGAGCAGTACTTC. Amino acid sequence: CASSRLAGSYEQYF.

The chain has TRBV28 and TRBJ1-2; tentatively, D is TRBD1 (5 bases). This CDR3 has 13 amino acids. V gave up 2 bases and J gave up 8 bases, with 12 bases separating them. Looked up from germline, CDR1 is MDHEN and CDR2 is SYDVKM. CDR3: CASSLLGRWGYTF. CDR3 nucleotides: TGTGCCAGCAGTTTACTGGGGCGCTGGGGCTACACCTTC.

The chain employs TRBV9 and TRBJ2-3, with D possibly TRBD2 on 5 matching bases. The germline V and J ends were trimmed by 3 bases and 4 bases, with 9 bases remaining between them. The germline CDR1 and CDR2 sequences are SGDLS and YYNGEE. This CDR3 comprises 13 residues. CDR3 amino acids: CASSGLRPDTQYF. CDR3 DNA: TGTGCCAGCAGCGGACTACGCCCAGATACGCAGTATTTT.

The genes are TRBV29-1 and TRBJ1-1; D remains unclear. The length of the CDR3 is 14 residues. Trimming cost V 0 bases and J 4 bases, with 12 bases left between them. Germline V gene lookup returns CDR1 SQVTM and CDR2 ANQGSEA. CDR3 in amino acids: CSVEEWGGITEAFF. The CDR3 bases are TGCAGCGTTGAAGAGTGGGGAGGGATCACTGAAGCTTTCTTT.

The chain is built from TRBV30 and TRBJ2-3; TRBD2 is a possible D gene (6 bases). The CDR3 runs 14 residues. Germline V lookup: CDR1 GTSNPN, CDR2 SVGIG (reference sequence). V lost 3 bases and J lost 5, with 15 bases in between. The CDR3 DNA reads as TGTGCCTGGAGCGGGAGCCGGGGGAGAGATACGCAGTATTTT. It codes for CAWSGSRGRDTQYF.

The chain is built from TRBV29-1 and TRBJ1-4; TRBD1 might be the D (6 bases). This CDR3 spans 15 amino acids. The V and J ends lost 4 bases and 8 bases respectively, with 20 bases between them. The germline gives CDR1 SQVTM, CDR2 ANQGSEA. CDR3 DNA sequence: TGCAGCGTTGGATGGGGCCGAGGGGGAGCAGAAAAACTGTTTTTT. Protein sequence: CSVGWGRGGAEKLFF. The variable domain in full, completed from reference TRBV29-1 and TRBJ1-4, reads SAVISQKPSRDICQRGTSLTIQCQVDSQVTMMFWYRQQPGQSLTLIATANQGSEATYESGFVIDKFPISRPNLTFSTLTVSNMSPEDSSIYLCSVGWGRGGAEKLFFGSGTQLSVL.